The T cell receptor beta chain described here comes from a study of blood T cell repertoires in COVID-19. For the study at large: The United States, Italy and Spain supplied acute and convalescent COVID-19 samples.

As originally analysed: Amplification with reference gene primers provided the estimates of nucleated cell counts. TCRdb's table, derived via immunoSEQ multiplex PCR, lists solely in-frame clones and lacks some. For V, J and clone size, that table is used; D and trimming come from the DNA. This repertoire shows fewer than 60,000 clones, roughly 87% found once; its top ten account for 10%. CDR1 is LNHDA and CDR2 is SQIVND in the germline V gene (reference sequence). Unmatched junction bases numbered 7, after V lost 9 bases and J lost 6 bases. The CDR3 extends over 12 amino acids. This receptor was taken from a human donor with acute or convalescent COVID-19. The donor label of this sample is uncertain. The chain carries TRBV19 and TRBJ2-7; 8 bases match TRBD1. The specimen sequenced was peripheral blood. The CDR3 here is CASTGQGFEQYF. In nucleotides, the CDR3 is TGTGCCAGCACCGGACAGGGCTTCGAGCAGTACTTC.